Below are 24 T cell receptor beta chains sequenced from a single sample in a study of blood T cell repertoires in COVID-19. Only in-frame clones appear in the TCRdb table, and some are missing; sequencing was by immunoSEQ multiplex PCR. Of about 210,000 clones listed, around 81% are singletons. Sequenced input: peripheral blood. The receptors originated from a human donor in a cohort sampled during active COVID-19.

The rearrangement joins TRBV5-1 to TRBJ1-6, with TRBD1 matching 10 bases. From germline, CDR1 is SGHRS and CDR2 YFSETQ. V trimming: 4 bases; J trimming: 9 bases; junction bases outside the gene matches: 10. This CDR3 region has 16 residues. The CDR3 protein is CASSLGAGTGVSPLHF. In DNA, the CDR3 is TGCGCCAGCAGCCTCGGAGCCGGGACAGGGGTTTCACCCCTCCACTTT. The complete variable domain, with remaining parts taken from reference TRBV5-1 and TRBJ1-6, reads KAGVTQTPRYLIKTRGQQVTLSCSPISGHRSVSWYQQTPGQGLQFLFEYFSETQRNKGNFPGRFSGRQFSNSRSEMNVSTLELGDSALYLCASSLGAGTGVSPLHFGNGTRLTVT.

V gene TRBV24-1 combines with J gene TRBJ2-1; 8 bases match TRBD1. CDR1 is KGHDR and CDR2 is SFDVKD in the germline V gene. The CDR3 covers 16 residues. Germline trimming cut 5 bases from V and 2 bases from J; bases unmatched to any gene: 7. The CDR3 DNA sequence: TGTGCCACCAGTGCCACGGACAGGGTGGCCTACAATGAGCAGTTCTTC. Translated, it gives CATSATDRVAYNEQFF.

V is TRBV28 and J is TRBJ1-4, with D uncertain. The CDR3 has 13 amino acids. Germline loops: CDR1 MDHEN, CDR2 SYDVKM. The V and J ends lost 3 bases and 8 bases respectively, with 10 bases between them. CDR3 in amino acids: CASSLSGVEKLFF. The CDR3 DNA is TGTGCCAGCAGTTTGTCCGGGGTAGAAAAACTGTTTTTT.

The table lists this clone with a few counts. The gene calls are TRBV5-1 and TRBJ2-7; 14 bases agree with TRBD2. The CDR3 extends over 16 amino acids. The trim removed 4 bases at V and 3 bases at J, leaving 6 bases unmatched. The V gene's germline CDR1 is SGHRS and CDR2 YFSETQ. The CDR3 is CASSPTSGRGIYEQYF. CDR3 nucleotide sequence: TGCGCCAGCAGCCCGACTAGCGGGAGGGGAATCTACGAGCAGTACTTC.

This sequence joins TRBV9 and TRBJ2-2; a weak D match, TRBD1 (6 bases). V lost 4 bases to trimming and J lost 5 bases, with 12 bases between them. Looked up from germline, CDR1 is SGDLS and CDR2 is YYNGEE. This CDR3 is built from 14 residues. As DNA, the CDR3 is TGTGCCAGCAGCCCGAACAGGGATACCGGGGAGCTGTTTTTT. This translates into CASSPNRDTGELFF.

In its sample, this clone was seen once. The genes are TRBV27 and TRBJ1-2; 7 bases align to TRBD1. Germline CDR1 MNHEY, CDR2 SMNVEV (reference sequence). V shed 6 bases, J shed 2 bases, and the junction held 0 bases outside the gene matches. The CDR3 contains 12 residues. This CDR3 reads CASRQGNYGYTF. In DNA, the CDR3 is TGTGCCAGCAGACAGGGGAACTATGGCTACACCTTC.

The V and J genes are TRBV9 and TRBJ1-5; no clear D. The CDR3 contains 15 residues. Germline V gene sequence: CDR1 SGDLS, CDR2 YYNGEE. Trimming pared 4 bases from V and 2 bases from J, leaving 13 bases between. DNA of the CDR3: TGTGCCAGCAGCTCCGACCCTAGTGGCAATCAGCCCCAGCATTTT. It encodes CASSSDPSGNQPQHF.

The V and J genes are TRBV6-1 and TRBJ1-6; D may be TRBD1 (5 bases). V lost 3 bases and J 6 bases, leaving 12 bases between the germline ends. This CDR3 has 15 amino acids. Germline CDR1 MNHNS, CDR2 SASEGT. The CDR3 is CASSDVGVGNSPLHF. CDR3 coding DNA: TGTGCCAGCAGTGATGTAGGGGTAGGTAATTCACCCCTCCACTTT.

This sequence joins TRBV9 and TRBJ2-2, with D possibly TRBD1 on 6 matching bases. The CDR3 consists of 15 residues. The V and J ends lost 7 bases and 2 bases respectively, with 15 bases between them. From germline, CDR1 is SGDLS and CDR2 YYNGEE. The CDR3 bases are TGTGCCAGCGATCCCAGGGGCCATAACACCGGGGAGCTGTTTTTT. Translation gives CASDPRGHNTGELFF.

The V and J genes are TRBV19 and TRBJ1-6; TRBD1 is a possible D gene (6 bases). The V gene lost 5 bases and the J gene lost 12 bases, with 23 bases spanning the gap. Germline-derived CDR1 and CDR2 are LNHDA and SQIVND (reference sequence). The CDR3 has 16 amino acids. The CDR3 sequence: CASSWGGARAGLPLHF. The CDR3 coding sequence is TGTGCCAGTAGTTGGGGGGGGGCCCGCGCCGGGTTACCCCTCCACTTT.

This clone came up once. The V gene is TRBV28, the J gene TRBJ1-2; 9 nucleotides match TRBD1. Losses at the gene ends were 4 bases for V and 5 bases for J; bases not matched to a gene: 5. This CDR3 contains 14 residues. Germline V gives CDR1 MDHEN, CDR2 SYDVKM. DNA for the CDR3: TGTGCCAGCAGTTCCGGGACAGGGCTTTATGGCTACACCTTC. It encodes CASSSGTGLYGYTF.

V gene TRBV5-1 combines with J gene TRBJ2-1, with D possibly matching TRBD1 (6 bases). Trimming removed 4 bases from V and 0 bases from J, with 11 bases in between. The CDR3 has 15 amino acids. Germline assignment: CDR1 SGHRS and CDR2 YFSETQ. Written as DNA, the CDR3 is TGCGCCAGCAGCGAGACAGGAAACTCCTACAATGAGCAGTTCTTC. This gives the protein CASSETGNSYNEQFF.

The gene calls are TRBV7-3 and TRBJ1-1; D is unresolved. Per germline, CDR1 SGHTA and CDR2 FQGTGA. The CDR3 spans 13 residues. Deletions cut 2 bases from V and 1 base from J, with 5 bases between. CDR3 loop: CASSLGANTEAFF. The CDR3 nucleotides are TGTGCCAGCAGCTTAGGAGCGAACACTGAAGCTTTCTTT.

The J gene is TRBJ2-1, the V gene TRBV24-1; TRBD2 aligns across 7 bases. The germline V gene has CDR1 KGHDR and CDR2 SFDVKD. The CDR3 is 15 residues long. Trimming cost V 5 bases and J 1 base; bases outside gene matches: 4. The CDR3 loop reads CATSGHSGSYNEQFF. The CDR3 DNA follows: TGTGCCACCAGTGGCCATAGCGGGTCCTACAATGAGCAGTTCTTC.

The V call is TRBV28, the J call TRBJ1-1, with D perhaps matching TRBD1 (6 bases). Trimming stripped 7 bases from V and 1 base from J, with 28 bases between. The CDR3 totals 19 residues. The germline CDR1 and CDR2 sequences are MDHEN and SYDVKM. The CDR3 nucleotides read TGTGCCAGCACCTTGGAACCGTCGGGACATGAAGGACAGAACACTGAAGCTTTCTTT. This sequence encodes CASTLEPSGHEGQNTEAFF. Full variable domain (missing parts from reference TRBV28 and TRBJ1-1): DVKVTQSSRYLVKRTGEKVFLECVQDMDHENMFWYRQDPGLGLRLIYFSYDVKMKEKGDIPEGYSVSREKKERFSLILESASTNQTSMYLCASTLEPSGHEGQNTEAFFGQGTRLTVV.

The rearrangement joins TRBV18 to TRBJ1-6; D call uncertain. V was pared by 2 bases and J by 9 bases, with 11 bases between. The CDR3 totals 14 residues. Germline values: CDR1 KGHSH, CDR2 LQKENI. The CDR3 reads CASSPARAGSPLHF. The CDR3 DNA is TGTGCCAGCTCACCAGCTAGGGCGGGTTCACCCCTCCACTTT. The full variable domain, in which reference TRBV18 and TRBJ1-6 provide the parts outside the CDR3, is NAGVMQNPRHLVRRRGQEARLRCSPMKGHSHVYWYRQLPEEGLKFMVYLQKENIIDESGMPKERFSAEFPKEGPSILRIQQVVRGDSAAYFCASSPARAGSPLHFGNGTRLTVT.

This chain uses TRBV6-6 with TRBJ2-7, with 8 nucleotides matching TRBD2. V lost 2 bases and J lost 0; bases outside the gene matches: 6. Germline V gene data show CDR1 as MNHNY and CDR2 as SVGAGI (reference sequence). The CDR3 loop spans 16 amino acids. CDR3 DNA sequence: TGTGCCAGCAGTTACCTTCTGAGCGGGAGCTCCTACGAGCAGTACTTC. This gives the protein CASSYLLSGSSYEQYF.

This clone appeared a single time. The rearrangement uses TRBV2 and TRBJ2-1, with D possibly matching TRBD2 (5 bases). Per germline, CDR1 SNHLY and CDR2 FYNNEI. The CDR3 is 16 amino acids. With 7 bases removed from V and 0 bases from J, the gap between germline ends came to 16 bases. This CDR3 is CASTPREQHSYNEQFF. CDR3 nucleotides: TGTGCCAGCACCCCGAGGGAGCAGCACTCCTACAATGAGCAGTTCTTC. Full variable domain (outside the CDR3, taken from reference TRBV2 and TRBJ2-1): EPEVTQTPSHQVTQMGQEVILRCVPISNHLYFYWYRQILGQKVEFLVSFYNNEISEKSEIFDDQFSVERPDGSNFTLKIRSTKLEDSAMYFCASTPREQHSYNEQFFGPGTRLTVL.

The chain employs TRBV15 and TRBJ1-5; 8 positions agree with TRBD1. The V segment lost 0 bases and the J segment 3 bases; nucleotides outside the gene matches: 13. This CDR3 comprises 19 residues. CDR1 and CDR2 from the germline V gene are LNHNV and YYDKDF (reference sequence). CDR3 sequence reads: CATSREYSSGTGYNQPQHF. CDR3 nucleotides: TGTGCCACCAGCAGAGAATATTCTTCCGGGACAGGCTACAATCAGCCCCAGCATTTT.

Written as DNA, the CDR3 is TGTGCCAGCAGTTTACCCGGACAGGGAGGAGAAAAACTGTTTTTT. This codes for CASSLPGQGGEKLFF. The chain couples TRBV28 to TRBJ1-4, with TRBD1 identical over 8 bases. V was pared by 2 bases and J by 8 bases, with 7 bases of the junction left unmatched. This CDR3 region has 15 residues. Germline lookup yields CDR1 MDHEN and CDR2 SYDVKM.

The rearrangement joins TRBV9 to TRBJ1-1, with TRBD1 matching 11 bases. This CDR3 comprises 13 residues. In germline, CDR1 is SGDLS, CDR2 YYNGEE. Trimming took 3 bases from V and 10 from J; bases not matched to a gene: 5. CDR3 loop: CASSGTGGGLAFF. The CDR3 DNA follows: TGTGCCAGCAGCGGGACAGGGGGCGGTCTAGCTTTCTTT.

Only one count was recorded for this clone. This rearrangement joins TRBV5-8 to TRBJ1-4; a possible D gene is TRBD1 (5 bases). The germline V and J ends were trimmed by 2 bases and 3 bases, with 11 bases remaining between them. The CDR3 has 15 amino acids. Germline CDR1 and CDR2: SGHTS and YDEGEE. The CDR3 spells CASSFWGRANEKLFF. The CDR3 DNA follows: TGTGCCAGCAGCTTCTGGGGGAGGGCTAATGAAAAACTGTTTTTT. The variable domain in full, with the rest retrieved from reference TRBV5-8 and TRBJ1-4, is EAGVTQSPTHLIKTRGQQATLRCSPISGHTSVYWYQQALGLGLQFLLWYDEGEERNRGNFPPRFSGRQFPNYSSELNVNALELEDSALYLCASSFWGRANEKLFFGSGTQLSVL.

The chain is built from TRBV7-9 and TRBJ2-7; possible D gene TRBD2, 5 bases. CDR3 size: 13 residues. Per germline, CDR1 SEHNR and CDR2 FQNEAQ (reference sequence). V lost 7 bases to trimming and J lost 6 bases, with 16 bases between them. As DNA, the CDR3 is TGTGCCAGCACCACGTATGGAGGCGTCGAGCAGTACTTC. This translates into CASTTYGGVEQYF.

The chain uses TRBV5-6 and TRBJ2-1; D unclear. The V end was cut by 5 bases, the J end by 8 bases, with 17 bases between. CDR3 length: 14 residues. Germline CDR1 SGHDT, CDR2 YYEEEE. The CDR3 loop reads CASSLLTRPYEQFF. The CDR3 nucleotides are TGTGCCAGCAGTCTCTTAACACGCCCGTATGAGCAGTTCTTC.